The 11 T cell receptor beta chains reported below all come from one sample, sequenced in a study of blood T cell repertoires in COVID-19 (dated by TCRdb to 2019 to 2021). The library came from the immunoSEQ multiplex PCR assay. The table was pulled from immuneACCESS by TCRdb, which kept in-frame rearrangements only. Such tables lose some clones; where checked, under half of the loss comes from unresolved V genes, and the rest has no known cause. Present in this sample are some 240,000 clones, 70% to 85% of which were seen just once. About 8.9% of the sample is held by the ten biggest clonotypes. Source material: peripheral blood. The source of these receptors is a man aged 50 to 60 with active or convalescent COVID-19.

The V and J genes are TRBV4-3 and TRBJ2-7; the D gene is possibly TRBD2 (5 bases). The CDR3 consists of 17 residues. The V end was cut by 3 bases, the J end by 0 bases, with 18 bases between. Germline CDR1 and CDR2: LGHNA and YSLEER. This CDR3 reads CASSHHTRSEGSYEQYV. The CDR3 bases are TGCGCCAGCAGCCACCACACTAGGAGCGAGGGCTCCTACGAGCAGTACGTC.

This rearrangement joins TRBV5-4 to TRBJ1-2; TRBD1 agrees at 7 bases. Germline CDR1 is SGHNT and CDR2 is YYREEE (reference sequence). This CDR3 contains 19 residues. V shed 4 bases, J shed 2 bases, and the junction held 20 bases outside the gene matches. The CDR3 coding sequence is TGTGCCAGCAGCCTTGGTCTGGGGGACAGCGCCTATTTAAACTATGGCTACACCTTC. Protein sequence: CASSLGLGDSAYLNYGYTF.

Only one count was recorded for this clone. J is TRBJ1-2 and V is TRBV6-5; D is unclear. Germline V CDR1 and CDR2: MNHEY, SVGAGI. The CDR3 consists of 12 residues. V was cut by 4 bases and J by 4 bases, with 7 bases left in between. CDR3 region: CASSSAVYGYTF. As DNA, the CDR3 is TGTGCCAGCAGTTCCGCGGTCTATGGCTACACCTTC.

The gene calls are TRBV5-5 and TRBJ2-7; TRBD2 agrees at 7 bases. This CDR3 contains 15 residues. Germline-derived CDR1 and CDR2 are SGHKS and YYEKEE (reference sequence). V shed 4 bases, J shed 3 bases, and the junction held 10 bases outside the gene matches. The CDR3 nucleotides read TGTGCCAGCAGCCCGGCGACTAGCTTGGTCTACGAGCAGTACTTC. This gives the protein CASSPATSLVYEQYF.

The chain joins TRBV7-3 to TRBJ1-6, with 9 bases that match TRBD1. The junction had 0 bases not matched to a gene; V was cut back by 3 bases and J by 3 bases. The CDR3 spans 15 residues. Germline V CDR1 and CDR2: SGHTA, FQGTGA. The CDR3 bases are TGTGCCAGCAGCTTGACAGGGGGCTATAATTCACCCCTCCACTTT. Translating it yields CASSLTGGYNSPLHF.

The J gene is TRBJ1-2, the V gene TRBV29-1, with TRBD1 matching over 11 bases. The CDR3 spans 14 residues. The junction had 5 bases not matched to a gene; V was cut back by 0 bases and J by 8 bases. Germline CDR1 reads SQVTM; CDR2 reads ANQGSEA. This chain's CDR3 is CSVEDTDRGRGYTF. The CDR3 DNA is TGCAGCGTTGAAGACACGGACAGGGGGCGAGGCTACACCTTC.

CDR3 sequence reads: CASSLSGYNQPQHF. As DNA, the CDR3 is TGTGCCAGCAGCTTAAGCGGCTACAATCAGCCCCAGCATTTT. The chain links TRBV7-2 to TRBJ1-5; D is undetermined. Per the germline V gene, CDR1 is SGHTA and CDR2 is FQGNSA. The CDR3 sequence is 14 residues long. V was pared by 2 bases and J by 3 bases, with 8 bases between.

The J gene is TRBJ2-2, the V gene TRBV28, with D perhaps TRBD1 (6 bases). CDR1 and CDR2 (germline): MDHEN, SYDVKM. The CDR3 is made up of 14 amino acids. With 7 bases removed from V and 6 bases from J, the gap between germline ends came to 15 bases. In DNA, the CDR3 is TGTGCCAGCATTGGGACACCGGCTGCCGGGGAGCTGTTTTTT. This translates into CASIGTPAAGELFF.

This chain links TRBV28 with TRBJ1-2, with 10 bases lining up with TRBD1. Germline V lookup: CDR1 MDHEN, CDR2 SYDVKM. The CDR3 runs 12 residues. The V segment lost 6 bases and the J segment 8 bases; nucleotides outside the gene matches: 3. Here the CDR3 reads CASRGQGVGYTF. CDR3 sequence (DNA): TGTGCCAGCAGAGGACAGGGGGTCGGCTACACCTTC.

This chain connects TRBV21-1 to TRBJ2-7; the table's D call of TRBD1 was not tested on the DNA. TRBV21-1 is annotated as a pseudogene. The CDR3 has 15 amino acids. The CDR3 nucleotides read TGTGCCAGCAGCCCCCGTAGACAGTCCTCCTACGAGCAGTACTTC. Amino acid sequence: CASSPRRQSSYEQYF.

The chain employs TRBV11-2 and TRBJ2-3; D gene ambiguous. From germline, CDR1 is SGHAT and CDR2 FQNNGV. The CDR3 runs to 15 residues. V lost 4 bases and J lost 2, with 13 bases in between. The DNA of the CDR3 is TGTGCCAGCAGCTCCTTAGACATCCACACAGATACGCAGTATTTT. Residues: CASSSLDIHTDTQYF.